Each of the 30 T cell receptor beta chains below was sequenced from the same sample in a study of regulatory T cells in long-lasting Graves disease. The TCR beta library used iRepertoire HTBI primers with Arm-PCR amplification of CDR3. TCRdb re-called the multiplex PCR reads with MiXCR, one entry per CDR3 protein. The data show some 370,000 distinct CDR3 sequences, with 20% to 25% seen just once and about 27% held by the top ten. Time point reported: persistent/refractory GD, antithyroid drugs over 5 years with positive TRAb. Following extraction of RNA from PBMCs, that RNA was used to make the TCR library. This specimen consisted of peripheral blood mononuclear cells (PBMCs), obtained when the disease was refractory, from a patient treated with antithyroid drugs. The receptors were sampled from a middle-aged woman with Graves disease.

This clonotype was counted ten times or more. This chain uses TRBV28 with TRBJ2-7, with 9 bases aligning to TRBD1. Trimming at V came to 4 bases and at J to 7 bases, leaving 8 bases not matched to a gene. The CDR3 runs to 14 residues. Germline V gene sequence: CDR1 MDHEN, CDR2 SYDVKM. CDR3 sequence (DNA): TGTGCCAGCAGTTCAGGACAGGGGAAGTTGGAGCAGTACTTC. Residues: CASSSGQGKLEQYF.

The table lists this clonotype with a few counts. J is TRBJ2-7 and V is TRBV5-1; D gene uncertain. V was pared by 0 bases and J by 0 bases, with 7 bases between. Germline CDR1 and CDR2: SGHRS and YFSETQ. The CDR3 has 14 residues. The CDR3 DNA reads TGCGCCAGCAGCTTGGGTAGTAACTCCTACGAGCAGTACTTC. It codes for CASSLGSNSYEQYF.

This clonotype occurred many times. The J gene is TRBJ1-5, the V gene TRBV6-2 or TRBV6-3; D gene unclear. The V and J ends lost 5 bases and 7 bases respectively, with 12 bases between them. CDR3 size: 13 residues. Germline V gene data show CDR1 as MNHEY and CDR2 as SVGEGT. Written as DNA, the CDR3 is TGTGCCAGCAGTCCTGGCGTTCTGCAGCCCCAGCATTTT. It codes for CASSPGVLQPQHF.

This clonotype was detected ten times or more. This sequence joins TRBV12-3 or TRBV12-4 and TRBJ1-1; D perhaps matches TRBD1 (5 bases). This CDR3 spans 16 amino acids. V lost 7 bases and J lost 0, with 18 bases in between. The CDR3, as DNA: TGTGCCAGCAAAACGTACGGGACGGTGATGAACACTGAAGCTTTCTTT. Translation: CASKTYGTVMNTEAFF.

This sequence joins TRBV20-1 and TRBJ2-7; D ambiguous. This CDR3 comprises 12 residues. The V end lost 6 bases, the J end lost 8 bases, and 17 bases lay between the germline ends. Per the germline V gene, CDR1 is DFQATT and CDR2 is SNEGSKA (reference sequence). The CDR3 is CSARTPSEKQYF. In DNA form, the CDR3 reads TGCAGTGCCCGGACCCCCAGCGAGAAGCAGTACTTC.

This clonotype turned up a few times. The rearrangement links TRBV7-9 to TRBJ2-7; D may be TRBD1 (6 bases). The germline V gene has CDR1 SEHNR and CDR2 FQNEAQ (reference sequence). V lost 7 bases and J 3 bases, leaving 16 bases between the germline ends. The CDR3 length is 14 residues. CDR3 sequence: CASTLGAELYEQYF. The CDR3 nucleotides read TGTGCCAGCACCCTGGGGGCAGAACTCTACGAGCAGTACTTC. The full variable domain, rest sourced from reference TRBV7-9 and TRBJ2-7, is DTGVSQNPRHKITKRGQNVTFRCDPISEHNRLYWYRQTLGQGPEFLTYFQNEAQLEKSRLLSDRFSAERPKGSFSTLEIQRTEQGDSAMYLCASTLGAELYEQYFGPGTRLTVT.

The chain couples TRBV10-3 to TRBJ2-2; D ambiguous. Per germline, CDR1 ENHRY and CDR2 SYGVKD. V lost 8 bases, J lost 5 bases, and 12 bases lay in between. This CDR3 contains 13 residues. Here the CDR3 reads CAIRSVATGELFF. DNA of the CDR3: TGTGCCATCCGATCAGTGGCAACCGGGGAGCTGTTTTTT.

The genes are TRBV27 and TRBJ2-4, with 8 nucleotides matching TRBD2. Per the germline V gene, CDR1 is MNHEY and CDR2 is SMNVEV (reference sequence). The CDR3 contains 14 residues. The V and J ends lost 4 bases and 4 bases, in that order; junction bases with no gene match: 3. The CDR3: CASSYKREKNIQYF. CDR3 sequence (DNA): TGTGCCAGCAGTTATAAGCGGGAGAAAAACATTCAGTACTTC.

About this clonotype: A read error is possible here, since a much larger clone lies one base away. This likely comes from a read error, as the CDR3 has no conserved phenylalanine or tryptophan at its end. This rearrangement joins TRBV28 to TRBJ2-7; D remains ambiguous. The CDR3 covers 14 residues. V gave up 7 bases and J gave up 0 bases, with 13 bases separating them. Germline values: CDR1 MDHEN, CDR2 SYDVKM. The CDR3 here is CASKVRGFSYEQYL. Written as DNA, the CDR3 is TGTGCCAGCAAGGTCCGTGGGTTCTCCTACGAGCAGTACCTC.

The table lists this clonotype with a few counts. The chain joins TRBV5-6 to TRBJ2-5, with D perhaps matching TRBD2 (5 bases). CDR3 length: 14 residues. Per germline, CDR1 SGHDT and CDR2 YYEEEE. V lost 4 bases and J 5 bases, leaving 15 bases between the germline ends. This CDR3 reads CASSPPQRRETQYF. The CDR3 coding sequence is TGTGCCAGCAGCCCCCCCCAGCGGAGGGAGACCCAGTACTTC.

This rearrangement joins TRBV3-1 to TRBJ2-5, with TRBD2 identical over 16 bases. Germline CDR1 is LGHDT and CDR2 is YNNKEL (reference sequence). With 4 bases clipped from V and 4 bases from J, the junction kept 6 bases outside the gene matches. This CDR3 is built from 17 residues. CDR3 region: CASSLAGLAGGPETQYF. The CDR3 nucleotides are TGTGCCAGCAGCCTCGCGGGACTAGCGGGAGGGCCAGAGACCCAGTACTTC.

The sample holds many counts of this clonotype. The chain recombines TRBV2 with TRBJ1-2; no clear D. Germline V lookup: CDR1 SNHLY, CDR2 FYNNEI. This CDR3 is 14 amino acids long. Trimming cost V 11 bases and J 1 base, with 17 bases left between them. The DNA of the CDR3 is TGTGCCGTACGGGAACTAGATAATAACTATGGCTACACCTTC. Translating it yields CAVRELDNNYGYTF.

J is TRBJ2-5 and V is TRBV14; a possible D gene is TRBD1 (6 bases). The CDR3 is 18 residues long. From germline, CDR1 is SGHDN and CDR2 FVKESK. V lost 2 bases, J lost 2 bases, and 21 bases lay in between. CDR3: CASSQIQGRGRGQETQYF. For the CDR3, the DNA is TGTGCCAGCAGCCAAATACAGGGAAGAGGAAGGGGGCAAGAGACCCAGTACTTC. Full variable domain (outside the CDR3, taken from reference TRBV14 and TRBJ2-5): EAGVTQFPSHSVIEKGQTVTLRCDPISGHDNLYWYRRVMGKEIKFLLHFVKESKQDESGMPNNRFLAERTGGTYSTLKVQPAELEDSGVYFCASSQIQGRGRGQETQYFGPGTRLLVL.

This chain joins TRBV27 and TRBJ2-1; TRBD2 matches 16 bases. This CDR3 comprises 20 residues. The ends lost 2 bases at V and 3 bases at J; junction bases unmatched: 10. The V gene's germline CDR1 is MNHEY and CDR2 SMNVEV (reference sequence). The CDR3 DNA reads TGTGCCAGCAGTTTAAAAGGGACTAGCGGGAGGGAGTGGCGCTACAATGAGCAGTTCTTC. Translated: CASSLKGTSGREWRYNEQFF.

This clonotype was counted many times. The chain links TRBV11-1 to TRBJ1-1; TRBD1 aligns across 9 bases. There are 12 residues in the CDR3. CDR1 and CDR2 (germline): SGHAT, FQDESV (reference sequence). V lost 5 bases to trimming and J lost 11 bases; unmatched junction nucleotides: 6. The DNA for the CDR3 is TGTGCCAGCAGCGCCGGGACAGGGCGCGCTTTCTTT. This codes for CASSAGTGRAFF.

Ten or more counts support this clonotype. Here the CDR3 DNA reads TGTGCCAGCAGTGTGGGGAGTTACGAGCAGTACTTC. It codes for CASSVGSYEQYF. The gene calls are TRBV12-3 or TRBV12-4 and TRBJ2-7; D may be TRBD2 (5 bases). This CDR3 has 12 amino acids. V was cut by 5 bases and J by 4 bases, with 9 bases left in between.

This clonotype has a handful of counts. This chain joins TRBV18 and TRBJ1-2, with D possibly matching TRBD1 (6 bases). Germline assignment: CDR1 KGHSH and CDR2 LQKENI. There are 14 residues in the CDR3. The germline V and J ends were trimmed by 1 base and 6 bases, with 12 bases remaining between them. DNA of the CDR3: TGTGCCAGCTCACCACGGGCAGGGGAACATGGCTACACCTTC. This codes for CASSPRAGEHGYTF.

The rearrangement uses TRBV20-1 and TRBJ1-2, with no clear D. CDR3 length equals 12 residues. The germline V gene encodes CDR1 DFQATT and CDR2 SNEGSKA (reference sequence). Trimming removed 7 bases from V and 2 bases from J, with 11 bases in between. The CDR3 spells CSVTRQNYGYTF. DNA of the CDR3: TGCAGTGTCACCAGGCAGAACTATGGCTACACCTTC.

This clonotype was detected ten times or more. The gene calls are TRBV11-2 and TRBJ2-7; D is undetermined. Germline CDR1 SGHAT, CDR2 FQNNGV. CDR3 length equals 11 residues. Between the trimmed V and J ends, which lost 5 bases and 6 bases, there was a span of 8 bases. This CDR3 is CASSPKIEQYF. The CDR3 region has the DNA TGTGCCAGCAGCCCTAAAATCGAGCAGTACTTC.

This clonotype was observed a few times. This chain links TRBV11-2 with TRBJ2-2, with a possible D match to TRBD2 (6 bases). This CDR3 has 18 amino acids. V lost 1 base, J lost 1 base, and 16 bases lay in between. Germline V lookup: CDR1 SGHAT, CDR2 FQNNGV. The CDR3 bases are TGTGCCAGCAGCTTAGTGGCGGACTACCAAATGAACACCGGGGAGCTGTTTTTT. Protein: CASSLVADYQMNTGELFF.

This clonotype appeared a few times. The rearrangement joins TRBV20-1 to TRBJ1-3; D gene unclear. The CDR3 has 15 amino acids. CDR1 is DFQATT, CDR2 SNEGSKA, per germline (reference sequence). V was shortened by 6 bases and J by 4 bases, with 19 bases between the two germline ends. The CDR3 sequence is CSARSAADWGNTIYF. CDR3 nucleotide sequence: TGCAGTGCCCGATCCGCGGCCGACTGGGGAAACACCATATATTTT.

This clonotype has a handful of counts. The chain links TRBV3-1 to TRBJ1-5, with a tentative D call TRBD1 (5 bases). CDR1 and CDR2 from the germline V gene are LGHDT and YNNKEL (reference sequence). CDR3 length: 16 amino acids. Trimming removed 2 bases at V and 3 bases at J, with 14 bases between. The chain's CDR3 is CASSQQGAGPNQPQHF. Written as DNA, the CDR3 is TGTGCCAGCAGCCAACAGGGTGCAGGACCCAATCAGCCCCAGCATTTT.

This clonotype was seen at least ten times. The chain links TRBV29-1 to TRBJ2-5, with TRBD1 as a possible D gene (5 bases). V was shortened by 3 bases and J by 4 bases, with 12 bases between the two germline ends. The CDR3 sequence is 13 residues long. Germline values: CDR1 SQVTM, CDR2 ANQGSEA. CDR3 coding DNA: TGCAGCGTTGACCCAGGGATTGGAGAGACCCAGTACTTC. This gives the protein CSVDPGIGETQYF.

This clonotype was counted at least ten times. The chain has TRBV6-2 or TRBV6-3 and TRBJ1-6, with D hard to call. The CDR3 consists of 13 residues. The ends were cut back, 1 base at V and 10 bases at J, with 8 bases in the middle. The germline CDR1 and CDR2 sequences are MNHEY and SVGEGT. The CDR3 is CASSYLMRSPLHF. The CDR3 nucleotides read TGTGCCAGCAGTTACTTGATGCGCTCACCCCTCCACTTT.

The J gene is TRBJ2-7, the V gene TRBV7-2; 8 bases agree with TRBD2. The trim removed 5 bases at V and 2 bases at J, leaving 14 bases unmatched. The CDR3 totals 17 residues. Germline lookup yields CDR1 SGHTA and CDR2 FQGNSA. DNA for the CDR3: TGTGCCAGCAGCCTCGGGGCTAGCGGGCAGACACCCTACGAGCAGTACTTC. This codes for CASSLGASGQTPYEQYF.

V gene TRBV3-1 combines with J gene TRBJ2-7; D is unclear. This CDR3 has 15 amino acids. V was pared by 0 bases and J by 6 bases, with 15 bases between. Germline values: CDR1 LGHDT, CDR2 YNNKEL (reference sequence). The CDR3 is CASSQDLSNLSEQYF. Written as DNA, the CDR3 is TGTGCCAGCAGCCAAGATCTGTCTAATCTGAGCGAGCAGTACTTC.

This clonotype has only a few counts. The chain employs TRBV12-3 or TRBV12-4 and TRBJ2-6, with TRBD1 matching over 9 bases. CDR3 length: 16 amino acids. The V and J ends lost 4 bases and 0 bases, in that order; junction bases with no gene match: 1. The CDR3 here is CASSWTGVSGANVLTF. As DNA, the CDR3 is TGTGCCAGCAGTTGGACAGGGGTCTCTGGGGCCAACGTCCTGACTTTC.

The genes are TRBV29-1 and TRBJ1-1; D not resolved. Trimming shortened V by 3 bases and J by 7 bases, and 15 bases separated the two germline ends. Germline CDR1 reads SQVTM; CDR2 reads ANQGSEA. The CDR3 length is 13 residues. CDR3 in DNA: TGCAGCGTTGATCGGCAGGTCAGATTTGAAGCTTTCTTT. This encodes CSVDRQVRFEAFF.

The sample holds many counts of this clonotype. The V call is TRBV28, the J call TRBJ2-7, with 8 bases fitting TRBD1. This CDR3 is 15 amino acids long. V lost 6 bases and J lost 2; bases outside the gene matches: 9. Per the germline V gene, CDR1 is MDHEN and CDR2 is SYDVKM. CDR3 in amino acids: CASRFDRGLPYEQYF. CDR3 nucleotides: TGTGCCAGCAGGTTCGACAGGGGTTTACCCTACGAGCAGTACTTC.

Here the CDR3 reads CASSLDLVQDEQYF. CDR3 in DNA: TGTGCCAGCAGCTTAGATTTAGTACAAGACGAGCAGTACTTC. The rearrangement links TRBV11-2 to TRBJ2-7; D remains unclear. The CDR3 is 14 residues long. Germline V lookup: CDR1 SGHAT, CDR2 FQNNGV. The germline V and J ends were trimmed by 0 bases and 5 bases, with 11 bases remaining between them.